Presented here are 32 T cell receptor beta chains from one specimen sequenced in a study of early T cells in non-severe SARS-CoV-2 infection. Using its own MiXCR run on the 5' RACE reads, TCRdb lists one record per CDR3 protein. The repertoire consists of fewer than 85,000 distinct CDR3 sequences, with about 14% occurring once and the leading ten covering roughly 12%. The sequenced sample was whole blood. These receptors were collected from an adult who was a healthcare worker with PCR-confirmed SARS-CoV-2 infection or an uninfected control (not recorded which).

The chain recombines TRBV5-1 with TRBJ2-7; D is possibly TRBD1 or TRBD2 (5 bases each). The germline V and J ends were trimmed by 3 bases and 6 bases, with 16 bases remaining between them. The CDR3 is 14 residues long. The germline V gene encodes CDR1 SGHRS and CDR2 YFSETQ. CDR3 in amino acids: CASSWDFREREQYF. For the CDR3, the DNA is TGCGCCAGCAGCTGGGATTTCAGGGAGCGCGAGCAGTACTTC.

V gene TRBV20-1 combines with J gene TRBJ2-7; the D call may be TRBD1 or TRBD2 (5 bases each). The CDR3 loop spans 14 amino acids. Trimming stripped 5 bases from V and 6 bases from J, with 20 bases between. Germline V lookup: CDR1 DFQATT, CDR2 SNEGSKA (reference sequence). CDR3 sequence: CSAGLKGPGCEQYF. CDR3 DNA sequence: TGCAGTGCTGGATTAAAGGGACCAGGATGCGAGCAGTACTTC.

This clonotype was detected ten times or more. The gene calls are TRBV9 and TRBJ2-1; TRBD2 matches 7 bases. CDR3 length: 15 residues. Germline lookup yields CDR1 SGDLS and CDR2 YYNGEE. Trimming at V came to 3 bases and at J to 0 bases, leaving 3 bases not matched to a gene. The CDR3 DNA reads TGTGCCAGCAGCGGCAGCGGGGTCTCCTACAATGAGCAGTTCTTC. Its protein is CASSGSGVSYNEQFF.

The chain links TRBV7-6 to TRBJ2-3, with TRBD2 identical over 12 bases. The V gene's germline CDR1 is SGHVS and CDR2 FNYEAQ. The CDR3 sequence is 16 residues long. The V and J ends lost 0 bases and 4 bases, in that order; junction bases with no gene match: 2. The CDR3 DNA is TGTGCCAGCAGCTTAGCAGGACTAGCGGGGTCAGATACGCAGTATTTT. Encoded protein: CASSLAGLAGSDTQYF.

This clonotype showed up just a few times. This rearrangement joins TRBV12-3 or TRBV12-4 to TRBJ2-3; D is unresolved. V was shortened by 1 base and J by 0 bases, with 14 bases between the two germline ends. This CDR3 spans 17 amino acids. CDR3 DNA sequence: TGTGCCAGCAGTTTAGGGGCAGATGAGTCTAGCACAGATACGCAGTATTTT. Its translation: CASSLGADESSTDTQYF.

The CDR3 coding sequence is TGCAGCGTTAAAAACAGCCTTGAAGCTTTCTTT. The encoded protein is CSVKNSLEAFF. The V and J genes are TRBV29-1 and TRBJ1-1; D gene ambiguous. V lost 5 bases and J 7 bases, leaving 11 bases between the germline ends. Per germline, CDR1 SQVTM and CDR2 ANQGSEA. The CDR3 has 11 amino acids.

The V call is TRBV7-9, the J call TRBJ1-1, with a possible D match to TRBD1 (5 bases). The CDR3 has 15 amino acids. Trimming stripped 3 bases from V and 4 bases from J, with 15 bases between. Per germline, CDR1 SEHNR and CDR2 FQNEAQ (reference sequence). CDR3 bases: TGTGCCAGCAGCTTTAATCAGGGAGACGGCACTGAAGCTTTCTTT. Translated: CASSFNQGDGTEAFF.

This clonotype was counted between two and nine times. Here the CDR3 reads CASSSMGSDEQYF. The CDR3, as DNA: TGTGCCAGCAGTTCCATGGGTTCGGACGAGCAGTACTTC. This chain links TRBV28 with TRBJ2-7; D remains unclear. Trimming removed 4 bases from V and 5 bases from J, with 12 bases in between. The germline gives CDR1 MDHEN, CDR2 SYDVKM. The CDR3 runs to 13 residues.

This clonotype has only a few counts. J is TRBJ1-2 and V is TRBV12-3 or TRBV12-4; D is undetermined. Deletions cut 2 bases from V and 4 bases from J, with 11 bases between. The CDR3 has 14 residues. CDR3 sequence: CASSLNLLLYGYTF. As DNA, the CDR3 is TGTGCCAGCAGTTTAAATCTTCTACTCTATGGCTACACCTTC.

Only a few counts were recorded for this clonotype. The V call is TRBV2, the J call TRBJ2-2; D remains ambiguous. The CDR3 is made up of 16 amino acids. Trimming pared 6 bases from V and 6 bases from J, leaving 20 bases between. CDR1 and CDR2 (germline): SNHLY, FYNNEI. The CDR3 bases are TGTGCCAGCAGGGTTGAGGCCTTAAGGTTCGCCGGGGAGCTGTTTTTT. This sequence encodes CASRVEALRFAGELFF. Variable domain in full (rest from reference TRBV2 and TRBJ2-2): EPEVTQTPSHQVTQMGQEVILRCVPISNHLYFYWYRQILGQKVEFLVSFYNNEISEKSEIFDDQFSVERPDGSNFTLKIRSTKLEDSAMYFCASRVEALRFAGELFFGEGSRLTVL.

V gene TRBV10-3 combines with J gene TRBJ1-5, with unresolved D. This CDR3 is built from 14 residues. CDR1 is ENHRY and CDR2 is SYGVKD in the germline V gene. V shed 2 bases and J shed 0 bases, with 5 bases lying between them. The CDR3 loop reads CAISEHGSNQPQHF. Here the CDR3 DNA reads TGTGCCATCAGTGAGCACGGTAGCAATCAGCCCCAGCATTTT.

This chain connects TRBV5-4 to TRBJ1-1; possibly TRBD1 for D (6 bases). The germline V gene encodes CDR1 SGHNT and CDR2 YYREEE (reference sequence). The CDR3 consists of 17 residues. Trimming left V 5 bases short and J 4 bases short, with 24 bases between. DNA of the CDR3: TGTGCCAGCAGTTCCCGGGACAAACCCCCAGTCGGCACTGAAGCTTTCTTT. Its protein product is CASSSRDKPPVGTEAFF.

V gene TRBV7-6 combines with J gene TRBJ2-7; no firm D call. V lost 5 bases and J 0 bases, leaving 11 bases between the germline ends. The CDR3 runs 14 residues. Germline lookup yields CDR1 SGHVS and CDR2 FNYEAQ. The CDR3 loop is CASSPWSSSYEQYF. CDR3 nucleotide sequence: TGTGCCAGCAGCCCATGGTCAAGCTCCTACGAGCAGTACTTC.

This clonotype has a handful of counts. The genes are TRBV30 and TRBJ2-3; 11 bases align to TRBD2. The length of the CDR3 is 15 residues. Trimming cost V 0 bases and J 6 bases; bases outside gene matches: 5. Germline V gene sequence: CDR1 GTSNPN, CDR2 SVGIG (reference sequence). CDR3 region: CAWSVTSGSSDTQYF. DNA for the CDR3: TGTGCCTGGAGTGTAACTAGCGGGAGCTCGGATACGCAGTATTTT.

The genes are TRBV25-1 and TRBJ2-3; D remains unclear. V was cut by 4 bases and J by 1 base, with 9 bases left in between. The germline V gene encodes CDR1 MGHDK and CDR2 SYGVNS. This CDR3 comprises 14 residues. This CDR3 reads CASSGVGRTDTQYF. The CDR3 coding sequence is TGTGCCAGCAGTGGGGTTGGGCGCACAGATACGCAGTATTTT.

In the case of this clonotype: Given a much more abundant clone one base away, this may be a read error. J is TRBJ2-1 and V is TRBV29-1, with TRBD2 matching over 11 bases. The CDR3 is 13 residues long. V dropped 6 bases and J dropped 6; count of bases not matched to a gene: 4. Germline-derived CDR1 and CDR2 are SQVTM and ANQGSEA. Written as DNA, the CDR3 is TGCAGCGTCGTCGGGACTAGCGGCAATGAGCAGTTCTTC. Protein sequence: CSVVGTSGNEQFF.

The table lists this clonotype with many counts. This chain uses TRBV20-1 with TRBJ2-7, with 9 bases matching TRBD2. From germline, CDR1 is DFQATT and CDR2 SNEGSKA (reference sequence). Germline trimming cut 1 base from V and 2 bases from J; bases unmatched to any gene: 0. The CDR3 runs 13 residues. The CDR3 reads CSARGLAAYEQYF. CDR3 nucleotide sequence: TGCAGTGCTAGAGGACTAGCGGCCTACGAGCAGTACTTC.

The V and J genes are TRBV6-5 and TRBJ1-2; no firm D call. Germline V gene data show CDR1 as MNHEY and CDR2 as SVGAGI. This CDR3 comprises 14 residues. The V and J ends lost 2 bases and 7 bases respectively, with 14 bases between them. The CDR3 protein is CASSYTILTGGYTF. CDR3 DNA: TGTGCCAGCAGTTACACCATCCTAACCGGTGGCTACACCTTC.

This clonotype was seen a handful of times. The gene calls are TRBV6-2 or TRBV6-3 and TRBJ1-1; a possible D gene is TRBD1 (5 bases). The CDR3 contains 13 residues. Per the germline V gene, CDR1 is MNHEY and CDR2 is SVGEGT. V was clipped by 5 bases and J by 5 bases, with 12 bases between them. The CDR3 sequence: CASSRQPRTEAFF. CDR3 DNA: TGTGCCAGCAGTAGACAGCCCCGGACTGAAGCTTTCTTT.

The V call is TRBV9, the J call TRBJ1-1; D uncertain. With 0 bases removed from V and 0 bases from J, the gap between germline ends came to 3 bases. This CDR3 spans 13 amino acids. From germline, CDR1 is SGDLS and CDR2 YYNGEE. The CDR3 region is CASSVVLNTEAFF. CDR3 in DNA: TGTGCCAGCAGCGTAGTGTTGAACACTGAAGCTTTCTTT.

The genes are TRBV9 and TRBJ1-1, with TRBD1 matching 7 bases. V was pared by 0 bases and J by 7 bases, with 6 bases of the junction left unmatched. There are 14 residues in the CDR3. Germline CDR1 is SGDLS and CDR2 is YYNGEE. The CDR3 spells CASSVGRTGHEAFF. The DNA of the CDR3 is TGTGCCAGCAGCGTAGGGAGGACAGGCCATGAAGCTTTCTTT.

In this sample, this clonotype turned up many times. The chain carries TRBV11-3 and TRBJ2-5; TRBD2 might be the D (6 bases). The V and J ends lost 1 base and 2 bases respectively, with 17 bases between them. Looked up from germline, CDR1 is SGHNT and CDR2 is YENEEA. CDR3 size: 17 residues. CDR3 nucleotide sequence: TGTGCCAGCAGCTTAGTCGTGGGGACGGGGGATCAAGAGACCCAGTACTTC. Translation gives CASSLVVGTGDQETQYF. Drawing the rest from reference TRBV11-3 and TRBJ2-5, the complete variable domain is EAGVVQSPRYKIIEKKQPVAFWCNPISGHNTLYWYLQNLGQGPELLIRYENEEAVDDSQLPKDRFSAERLKGVDSTLKIQPAELGDSAVYLCASSLVVGTGDQETQYFGPGTRLLVL.

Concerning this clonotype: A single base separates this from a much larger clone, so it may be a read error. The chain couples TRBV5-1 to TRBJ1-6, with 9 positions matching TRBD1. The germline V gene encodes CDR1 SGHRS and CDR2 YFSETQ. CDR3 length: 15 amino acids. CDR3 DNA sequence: TGCGCCAGCAGCCTCACAGGGGGCGATAATTCACCCCTCCGCTTT. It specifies CASSLTGGDNSPLRF.

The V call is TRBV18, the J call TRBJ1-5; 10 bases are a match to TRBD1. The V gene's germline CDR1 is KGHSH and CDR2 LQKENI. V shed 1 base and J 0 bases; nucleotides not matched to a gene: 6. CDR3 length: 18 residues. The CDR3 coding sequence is TGTGCCAGCTCACCACAGGGACAGGGGCCTTATAGCAATCAGCCCCAGCATTTT. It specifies CASSPQGQGPYSNQPQHF.

CDR3 region: CASSYKGQAGNTIYF. The CDR3 DNA reads TGTGCCAGCAGTTACAAGGGCCAGGCTGGAAACACCATATATTTT. The J gene is TRBJ1-3, the V gene TRBV6-6; no reliable D call. The CDR3 contains 15 residues. The germline V gene has CDR1 MNHNY and CDR2 SVGAGI (reference sequence). Between the trimmed V and J ends, which lost 2 bases and 2 bases, there was a span of 10 bases.

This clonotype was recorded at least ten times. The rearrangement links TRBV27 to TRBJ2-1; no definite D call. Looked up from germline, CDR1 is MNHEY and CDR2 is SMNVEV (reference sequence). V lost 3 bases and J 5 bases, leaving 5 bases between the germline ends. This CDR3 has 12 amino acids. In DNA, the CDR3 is TGTGCCAGCAGTTTGTACAACAATGAGCAGTTCTTC. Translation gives CASSLYNNEQFF.

CDR3 protein: CASSVDPNYGYTF. In nucleotides, the CDR3 is TGTGCCAGCAGCGTAGATCCTAACTATGGCTACACCTTC. This chain connects TRBV9 to TRBJ1-2; D is unresolved. Germline loops: CDR1 SGDLS, CDR2 YYNGEE. Trimming shortened V by 0 bases and J by 0 bases, and 3 bases separated the two germline ends. The CDR3 has 13 amino acids.

The chain's CDR3 is CASSPPAYEQYF. The CDR3 region has the DNA TGCGCCAGCAGCCCCCCGGCGTACGAGCAGTACTTC. V and J are TRBV4-1 and TRBJ2-7; D unclear. Trimming shortened V by 4 bases and J by 4 bases, and 8 bases separated the two germline ends. The CDR3 is 12 amino acids. Germline lookup yields CDR1 MGHRA and CDR2 YSYEKL.

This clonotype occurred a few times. The CDR3 here is CSARGTGGKSGELFF. The CDR3 DNA reads as TGCAGTGCTAGAGGGACAGGGGGCAAATCCGGGGAGCTGTTTTTT. The chain has TRBV20-1 and TRBJ2-2; TRBD1 aligns across 11 bases. V gave up 1 base and J gave up 6 bases; unmatched junction bases: 4. This CDR3 spans 15 amino acids. Per germline, CDR1 DFQATT and CDR2 SNEGSKA (reference sequence).

The CDR3 reads CSVIGVTYEQYF. The CDR3 nucleotides read TGCAGCGTTATCGGGGTTACCTACGAGCAGTACTTC. The J gene is TRBJ2-7, the V gene TRBV29-1, with D possibly TRBD2 on 5 matching bases. V dropped 5 bases and J dropped 2 bases, with 10 bases sitting between them. Germline V gives CDR1 SQVTM, CDR2 ANQGSEA. The CDR3 sequence is 12 residues long.

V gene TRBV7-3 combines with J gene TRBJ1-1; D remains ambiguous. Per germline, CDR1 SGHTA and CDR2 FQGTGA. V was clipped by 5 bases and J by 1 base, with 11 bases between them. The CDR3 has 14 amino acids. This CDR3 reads CASSPGPSNTEAFF. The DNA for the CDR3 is TGTGCCAGCAGCCCAGGCCCTTCGAACACTGAAGCTTTCTTT. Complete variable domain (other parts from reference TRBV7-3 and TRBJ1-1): GAGVSQTPSNKVTEKGKYVELRCDPISGHTALYWYRQSLGQGPEFLIYFQGTGAADDSGLPNDRFFAVRPEGSVSTLKIQRTERGDSAVYLCASSPGPSNTEAFFGQGTRLTVV.

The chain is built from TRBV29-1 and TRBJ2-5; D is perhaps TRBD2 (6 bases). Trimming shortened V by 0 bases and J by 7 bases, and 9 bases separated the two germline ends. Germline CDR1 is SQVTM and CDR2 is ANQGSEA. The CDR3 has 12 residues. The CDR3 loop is CSVEEGGGTQYF. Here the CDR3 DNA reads TGCAGCGTTGAAGAGGGGGGAGGGACCCAGTACTTC.